These 10 T cell receptor beta chains were sequenced from one sample in a study of STAT3 mutations in large granular lymphocyte leukemia. Study-level findings and limits: Every T-LGLL patient had at least one immunodominant TCRbeta clonotype.

Only in-frame clones appear in the TCRdb table, and some are missing; sequencing was by immunoSEQ multiplex PCR. Among around 33,000 clones listed, about 80% were seen once. No cognate antigen is known for these TCRs. The source material was peripheral blood mononuclear cells. These receptors all come from a woman aged 50 to 60 with T-cell large granular lymphocyte leukemia. Some clones in this sample may be carry-over from other donors' samples.

The chain links TRBV10-2 to TRBJ2-7; 7 bases agree with TRBD1. This CDR3 region has 16 residues. The V and J ends lost 3 bases and 2 bases, in that order; junction bases with no gene match: 10. The V gene's germline CDR1 is WSHSY and CDR2 SAAADI. Written as DNA, the CDR3 is TGCGCCAGCAGTGACCCGGACAGGATAAATCCCTACGAGCAGTACTTC. Its translation is CASSDPDRINPYEQYF.

CDR3 bases: TGTGCCAGCAGCACAGCCGGGACAGGGACCTACGAGCAGTACTTC. Its protein is CASSTAGTGTYEQYF. The chain joins TRBV5-4 to TRBJ2-7; 9 bases line up with TRBD1. The CDR3 contains 15 residues. The J segment lost 2 bases and the V segment lost 4 bases, leaving 7 bases of the junction unmatched. The V gene's germline CDR1 is SGHNT and CDR2 YYREEE (reference sequence).

A few counts support this clone. Different DNA sequences within this sample yield the same CDR3. V usage is TRBV28 and J usage is TRBJ2-7; D may be TRBD1 or TRBD2 (7 bases each). CDR1 MDHEN and CDR2 SYDVKM come from the germline V gene. This CDR3 is 13 amino acids long. Trimming shortened V by 4 bases and J by 5 bases, and 12 bases separated the two germline ends. The CDR3 nucleotides are TGTGCCAGCAGTTCCCAGGGGGGGCACGAGCAGTACTTC. This sequence encodes CASSSQGGHEQYF.

The chain employs TRBV5-1 and TRBJ2-7; the match to TRBD2 covers 14 bases. Trimming removed 0 bases from V and 3 bases from J; junction bases left unmatched: 11. This CDR3 spans 19 amino acids. Germline assignment: CDR1 SGHRS and CDR2 YFSETQ. The CDR3 coding sequence is TGCGCCAGCAGCTTGGCCCAAAGACTAGCGGGAGGGGCATACTACGAGCAGTACTTC. Encoded protein: CASSLAQRLAGGAYYEQYF.

This chain links TRBV5-1 with TRBJ2-1; 13 bases line up with TRBD2. Trimming at V came to 6 bases and at J to 15 bases, leaving 6 bases not matched to a gene. Per germline, CDR1 SGHRS and CDR2 YFSETQ. The CDR3 consists of 12 residues. The CDR3 protein is CASTLTSGRLFF. The CDR3 bases are TGCGCCAGCACCCTGACTAGCGGGAGGCTGTTCTTC.

CDR3 nucleotides: TGTGCCAGCAATCGGGAGGGGGATAAAGATACGCAGTATTTT. Amino acids: CASNREGDKDTQYF. This chain uses TRBV9 with TRBJ2-3; 8 bases map to TRBD2. J gave up 5 bases and V 6 bases, and 8 bases lay outside the gene matches. The length of the CDR3 is 14 residues. Germline V gives CDR1 SGDLS, CDR2 YYNGEE.

The chain links TRBV30 to TRBJ2-1; 7 positions agree with TRBD1. CDR3 length equals 15 residues. The J segment lost 3 bases and the V segment lost 2 bases, leaving 7 bases of the junction unmatched. Germline CDR1 GTSNPN, CDR2 SVGIG (reference sequence). For the CDR3, the DNA is TGTGCCTGGAGTCAACGGGCAGGGGGCTACAATGAGCAGTTCTTC. Translating gives CAWSQRAGGYNEQFF. The entire variable domain, with the rest obtained from reference TRBV30 and TRBJ2-1, is as follows: SQTIHQWPATLVQPVGSPLSLECTVEGTSNPNLYWYRQAAGRGLQLLFYSVGIGQISSEVPQNLSASRPQDRQFILSSKKLLLSDSGFYLCAWSQRAGGYNEQFFGPGTRLTVL.

This clone occurred once. This rearrangement joins TRBV19 to TRBJ2-7; D gene unclear. Per germline, CDR1 LNHDA and CDR2 SQIVND (reference sequence). Trimming shortened V by 3 bases and J by 0 bases, and 6 bases separated the two germline ends. This CDR3 region has 13 residues. In DNA form, the CDR3 reads TGTGCCAGTAGTATTAGCCTCTCCTACGAGCAGTACTTC. Its protein is CASSISLSYEQYF.

The chain joins TRBV27 to TRBJ2-7; D not certain. This CDR3 spans 13 amino acids. Trimming cost V 0 bases and J 3 bases, with 6 bases left between them. Germline CDR1 and CDR2: MNHEY and SMNVEV (reference sequence). The CDR3 DNA reads TGTGCCAGCAGTTTATCCCCGGGCTACGAGCAGTACTTC. Protein sequence: CASSLSPGYEQYF.

This clone has a single count. The chain has TRBV5-1 and TRBJ1-4; the D is unclear. Germline values: CDR1 SGHRS, CDR2 YFSETQ. The CDR3 consists of 16 residues. Trimming left V 0 bases short and J 0 bases short, with 9 bases between. The CDR3: CASSLVDPSTNEKLFF. CDR3 nucleotide sequence: TGCGCCAGCAGCTTGGTAGATCCCTCAACTAATGAAAAACTGTTTTTT. The whole variable domain, remainder taken from reference TRBV5-1 and TRBJ1-4, is KAGVTQTPRYLIKTRGQQVTLSCSPISGHRSVSWYQQTPGQGLQFLFEYFSETQRNKGNFPGRFSGRQFSNSRSEMNVSTLELGDSALYLCASSLVDPSTNEKLFFGSGTQLSVL.